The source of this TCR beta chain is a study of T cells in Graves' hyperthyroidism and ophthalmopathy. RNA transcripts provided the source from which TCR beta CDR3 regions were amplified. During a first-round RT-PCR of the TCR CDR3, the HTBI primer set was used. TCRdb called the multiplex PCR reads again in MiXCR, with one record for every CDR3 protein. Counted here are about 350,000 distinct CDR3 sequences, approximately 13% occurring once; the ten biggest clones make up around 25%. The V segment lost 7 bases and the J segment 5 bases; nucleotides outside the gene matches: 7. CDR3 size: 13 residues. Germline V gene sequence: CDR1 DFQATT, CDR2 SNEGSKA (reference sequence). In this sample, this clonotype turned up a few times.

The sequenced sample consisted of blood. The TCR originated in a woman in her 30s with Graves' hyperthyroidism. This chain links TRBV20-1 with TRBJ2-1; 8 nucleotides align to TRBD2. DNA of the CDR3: TGCAGTGTCTTTACTAGCGGTAACAATGAGCAGTTCTTC. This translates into CSVFTSGNNEQFF.